The 28 T cell receptor beta chains listed next were all sequenced from one sample in a study of CD8+CD57+ T cells in acquired aplastic anemia. TCR beta VDJ and CDR3 profiling used genomic DNA as template. MiXCR, applied by TCRdb to the reads, yields one record per CDR3 protein. The sample comprises about 190,000 distinct CDR3 sequences, roughly half of which are singletons, and 15% to 20% rests with the top ten. Sequenced input: sorted CD4+, CD8+, or CD8+CD57+ T cells (not recorded which) from PBMCs. The receptors were sampled from a human donor in good health, serving as a control.

The chain has TRBV19 and TRBJ1-2; TRBD1 matches 7 bases. Trimming at V came to 10 bases and at J to 2 bases, leaving 7 bases not matched to a gene. CDR1 is LNHDA and CDR2 is SQIVND in the germline V gene (reference sequence). The CDR3 covers 13 residues. In DNA form, the CDR3 reads TGTGCCACGCGGGACAGTTTGAACTATGGCTACACCTTC. Protein product: CATRDSLNYGYTF.

This clonotype was detected once. This chain uses TRBV24-1 with TRBJ2-2; TRBD1 matches 7 bases. The germline V gene has CDR1 KGHDR and CDR2 SFDVKD. The J segment lost 6 bases and the V segment lost 2 bases, leaving 5 bases of the junction unmatched. The CDR3 contains 15 residues. Here the CDR3 reads CATSDSQGVPGELFF. The CDR3 DNA sequence: TGTGCCACCAGTGATTCCCAGGGGGTTCCCGGGGAGCTGTTTTTT.

This chain connects TRBV10-3 to TRBJ2-1; D might be TRBD1 or TRBD2, each matching 6 bases. Germline CDR1 ENHRY, CDR2 SYGVKD. The CDR3 sequence is 14 residues long. The germline V and J ends were trimmed by 11 bases and 7 bases, with 21 bases remaining between them. CDR3 loop: CALGGWGAENEQFF. CDR3 in DNA: TGTGCCCTCGGGGGCTGGGGGGCCGAAAATGAGCAGTTCTTC.

This clonotype was detected many times. The chain recombines TRBV4-2 with TRBJ2-7, with 10 bases fitting TRBD1. Germline CDR1 reads LGHNA; CDR2 reads YNFKEQ. The CDR3 extends over 17 amino acids. Unmatched junction bases numbered 10, after V lost 2 bases and J lost 3 bases. The CDR3: CASSQRDRGPSDYEQYF. CDR3 sequence (DNA): TGTGCCAGCAGCCAAAGGGACAGGGGTCCCTCCGACTACGAGCAGTACTTC.

This clonotype was picked up many times. V is TRBV12-3 or TRBV12-4 and J is TRBJ2-7, with D hard to call. V was clipped by 3 bases and J by 0 bases, with 15 bases between them. This CDR3 contains 16 residues. The CDR3 loop reads CASSLKRRDSSYEQYF. As DNA, the CDR3 is TGTGCCAGCAGTTTGAAAAGGAGAGATAGCTCCTACGAGCAGTACTTC.

V usage is TRBV5-6 and J usage is TRBJ2-7; D may match TRBD1 or TRBD2 (5 bases each). Trimming shortened V by 4 bases and J by 0 bases, and 14 bases separated the two germline ends. CDR1 SGHDT and CDR2 YYEEEE come from the germline V gene. The CDR3 is 15 residues long. The CDR3 loop is CASSRGRGSSYEQYF. The CDR3 coding sequence is TGTGCCAGCAGCCGGGGTAGGGGCAGCTCCTACGAGCAGTACTTC.

The CDR3 DNA sequence: TGCGCCAGCAGCTTGGCGGTAGATACGCAGTATTTT. It yields the protein CASSLAVDTQYF. The gene calls are TRBV5-1 and TRBJ2-3; the D is unclear. Trimming pared 0 bases from V and 5 bases from J, leaving 4 bases between. This CDR3 has 12 residues. Germline lookup yields CDR1 SGHRS and CDR2 YFSETQ.

The count of this clonotype is one. This chain joins TRBV20-1 and TRBJ1-2; 9 positions match TRBD1. V lost 0 bases to trimming and J lost 6 bases; unmatched junction nucleotides: 2. This CDR3 has 13 amino acids. Germline CDR1 DFQATT, CDR2 SNEGSKA (reference sequence). The CDR3 protein is CSARDRTGDGYTF. The CDR3 bases are TGCAGTGCTAGAGATCGGACAGGGGATGGCTACACCTTC.

This chain connects TRBV7-9 to TRBJ1-2; D is perhaps TRBD1 (6 bases). V gave up 8 bases and J gave up 5 bases, with 15 bases separating them. The CDR3 is 13 residues long. The germline V gene encodes CDR1 SEHNR and CDR2 FQNEAQ (reference sequence). In DNA, the CDR3 is TGTGCCAGCGGCGTGGCCAGGGGATATGGCTACACCTTC. Its translation: CASGVARGYGYTF.

Points on this clonotype: This may come from a read error, since a much larger clone is one base off. The chain recombines TRBV6-6 with TRBJ1-5; 7 nucleotides agree with TRBD1. Germline CDR1 MNHNY, CDR2 SVGAGI (reference sequence). The junction had 5 bases not matched to a gene; V was cut back by 6 bases and J by 6 bases. The CDR3 is 13 residues long. Written as DNA, the CDR3 is TGTGCCAGCAGCGACAGGGTCACTCAGCCCCAGCATTTT. It yields the protein CASSDRVTQPQHF.

This chain joins TRBV9 and TRBJ1-2; 7 bases agree with TRBD1. CDR1 and CDR2 from the germline V gene are SGDLS and YYNGEE. CDR3 length equals 15 residues. V shed 4 bases, J shed 4 bases, and the junction held 10 bases outside the gene matches. As DNA, the CDR3 is TGTGCCAGCAGCTCGACGACAGGGTTGTCCTATGGCTACACCTTC. Protein sequence: CASSSTTGLSYGYTF. The full variable domain, with the rest looked up from reference TRBV9 and TRBJ1-2, is DSGVTQTPKHLITATGQRVTLRCSPRSGDLSVYWYQQSLDQGLQFLIQYYNGEERAKGNILERFSAQQFPDLHSELNLSSLELGDSALYFCASSSTTGLSYGYTFGSGTRLTVV.

To note about this clonotype: The junction differs from germline at one of its ends, possibly a read error. The chain employs TRBV10-1 and TRBJ1-5, with D uncertain. Germline CDR1 and CDR2: WNHNN and SYGVQD (reference sequence). This CDR3 region has 15 residues. CDR3 in amino acids: CAISEWKGVGQPQHF. The CDR3 DNA follows: TGTGCCATCAGTGAGTGGAAGGGAGTCGGCCAGCCCCAGCATTTT.

The genes are TRBV12-3 or TRBV12-4 and TRBJ2-5; no firm D call. V lost 1 base and J lost 3, with 6 bases in between. The CDR3 loop spans 13 amino acids. CDR3 in DNA: TGTGCCAGCAGTTTAGGGCCGAAAGAGACCCAGTACTTC. Translated, it gives CASSLGPKETQYF.

This clonotype was seen a handful of times. The rearrangement links TRBV27 to TRBJ2-7, with D perhaps TRBD2 (7 bases). The V gene's germline CDR1 is MNHEY and CDR2 SMNVEV (reference sequence). The V and J ends lost 6 bases and 0 bases respectively, with 18 bases between them. The CDR3 runs 16 residues. The CDR3 DNA follows: TGTGCCAGCAGCTCCCTGGGGGGGCAGTTCTCCTACGAGCAGTACTTC. This translates into CASSSLGGQFSYEQYF.

The genes are TRBV7-9 and TRBJ2-5; no firm D call. CDR3 length: 12 residues. The germline V and J ends were trimmed by 5 bases and 5 bases, with 9 bases remaining between them. Germline V gene sequence: CDR1 SEHNR, CDR2 FQNEAQ (reference sequence). DNA for the CDR3: TGTGCCAGCAGCCGCCTTGGGGAGACCCAGTACTTC. Translating gives CASSRLGETQYF.

The genes are TRBV19 and TRBJ1-6; D is possibly TRBD1 (5 bases). V lost 6 bases to trimming and J lost 8 bases, with 17 bases between them. The CDR3 has 15 amino acids. CDR1 and CDR2 (germline): LNHDA, SQIVND (reference sequence). CDR3 loop: CASSRKGRIDSPLHF. In nucleotides, the CDR3 is TGTGCCAGTAGCCGAAAGGGACGCATAGATTCACCCCTCCACTTT.

The chain recombines TRBV20-1 with TRBJ2-5; 7 bases are a match to TRBD2. The CDR3 runs to 10 residues. Looked up from germline, CDR1 is DFQATT and CDR2 is SNEGSKA (reference sequence). The CDR3 DNA follows: TGCAGCGGGGGGCAAGAGACCCAGTACTTC. Amino acids: CSGGQETQYF.

This clonotype was seen once. The chain uses TRBV7-9 and TRBJ2-5; D possibly corresponds to TRBD1 (6 bases). Germline V gene sequence: CDR1 SEHNR, CDR2 FQNEAQ (reference sequence). Trimming pared 3 bases from V and 5 bases from J, leaving 10 bases between. The CDR3 is 13 amino acids. CDR3 region: CASSFTGMETQYF. Here the CDR3 DNA reads TGTGCCAGCAGCTTCACAGGGATGGAGACCCAGTACTTC.

The rearrangement links TRBV6-1 to TRBJ2-7; 9 bases align to TRBD2. Looked up from germline, CDR1 is MNHNS and CDR2 is SASEGT. V shed 4 bases and J 4 bases; nucleotides not matched to a gene: 8. This CDR3 region has 15 residues. The CDR3 nucleotides read TGTGCCAGCAGTGCAGGTAGCGGGGGAGGTTACGAGCAGTACTTC. Its protein is CASSAGSGGGYEQYF.

The V and J genes are TRBV7-2 and TRBJ2-5; D is perhaps TRBD1 (6 bases). Germline V lookup: CDR1 SGHTA, CDR2 FQGNSA. The V gene lost 1 base and the J gene lost 9 bases, with 12 bases spanning the gap. The CDR3 covers 13 residues. CDR3 DNA sequence: TGTGCCAGCAGCTTAGAGGCCGGACAGCCCCAGTACTTC. Amino acids: CASSLEAGQPQYF.

This clonotype has ten or more counts. This sequence joins TRBV10-3 and TRBJ2-6, with D possibly being TRBD1 or TRBD2 (7 bases each). V was shortened by 5 bases and J by 0 bases, with 20 bases between the two germline ends. CDR3 length: 19 residues. Germline loops: CDR1 ENHRY, CDR2 SYGVKD. CDR3 bases: TGTGCCATCAGTAGCAGGGGGGGGGGTACCCACTCTGGGGCCAACGTCCTGACTTTC. Its translation: CAISSRGGGTHSGANVLTF.

Concerning this clonotype itself: A much larger clone lies one base from this, so it may be a read error. This chain joins TRBV6-1 and TRBJ2-2; 7 positions agree with TRBD1. Germline V CDR1 and CDR2: MNHNS, SASEGT. This CDR3 has 15 amino acids. CDR3 sequence reads: CASNPGQSNAGELFF. The CDR3 DNA reads TGTGCCAGCAACCCGGGACAGTCGAACGCCGGGGAGCTGTTTTTT.

About this clonotype: This may be a read error, as it is one base from a much larger clone. This likely comes from a read error, as the CDR3 has no conserved phenylalanine or tryptophan at its end. The rearrangement links TRBV28 to TRBJ2-7; weak D call: TRBD2 (6 bases). This CDR3 spans 14 amino acids. The V and J ends lost 5 bases and 3 bases respectively, with 14 bases between them. CDR1 and CDR2 from the germline V gene are MDHEN and SYDVKM. This CDR3 reads CASSHRDLLYEQYL. The CDR3 region has the DNA TGTGCCAGCAGTCATCGGGACTTGCTCTACGAGCAGTACCTC.

This rearrangement joins TRBV20-1 to TRBJ1-5, with D hard to call. Deletions cut 2 bases from V and 1 base from J, with 6 bases between. Per the germline V gene, CDR1 is DFQATT and CDR2 is SNEGSKA (reference sequence). This CDR3 has 13 residues. The CDR3 coding sequence is TGCAGTGCTAGAAGTACGAGCAATCAGCCCCAGCATTTT. Its protein is CSARSTSNQPQHF.

The chain recombines TRBV7-2 with TRBJ2-7; 11 bases agree with TRBD2. The CDR3 covers 17 residues. Germline assignment: CDR1 SGHTA and CDR2 FQGNSA. V lost 3 bases to trimming and J lost 3 bases; unmatched junction nucleotides: 10. CDR3 sequence reads: CASSFGLAGGSGYEQYF. The CDR3 DNA sequence: TGTGCCAGCAGCTTTGGCCTAGCGGGGGGCTCAGGCTACGAGCAGTACTTC.

This clonotype was detected a few times. This could be a read error, since a much larger clone is one nucleotide away. Given the absence of the conserved phenylalanine or tryptophan at the CDR3 end, a read error is likely. The chain joins TRBV6-4 to TRBJ1-2; 10 bases fit TRBD1. Germline CDR1 is MRHNA and CDR2 is SNTAGT. The CDR3 spans 15 residues. V shed 5 bases, J shed 2 bases, and the junction held 5 bases outside the gene matches. The CDR3 loop reads CASSYPGQGNYGYTL. Here the CDR3 DNA reads TGTGCCAGCAGTTACCCGGGACAGGGGAACTATGGCTACACCCTC.

At least ten counts were recorded for this clonotype. The V call is TRBV30, the J call TRBJ1-6; D is uncertain. Germline assignment: CDR1 GTSNPN and CDR2 SVGIG (reference sequence). The CDR3 length is 13 residues. V shed 0 bases and J shed 7 bases, with 7 bases lying between them. The CDR3, as DNA: TGTGCCTGGAGTGTAGGTGGGAATTCACCCCTCCACTTT. Protein sequence: CAWSVGGNSPLHF.

The chain recombines TRBV20-1 with TRBJ1-1; D remains ambiguous. The length of the CDR3 is 13 residues. Trimming shortened V by 5 bases and J by 4 bases, and 14 bases separated the two germline ends. Germline V gene lookup returns CDR1 DFQATT and CDR2 SNEGSKA (reference sequence). CDR3 loop: CSALRDPSTEAFF. In DNA, the CDR3 is TGCAGTGCTCTTCGTGACCCCTCCACTGAAGCTTTCTTT.